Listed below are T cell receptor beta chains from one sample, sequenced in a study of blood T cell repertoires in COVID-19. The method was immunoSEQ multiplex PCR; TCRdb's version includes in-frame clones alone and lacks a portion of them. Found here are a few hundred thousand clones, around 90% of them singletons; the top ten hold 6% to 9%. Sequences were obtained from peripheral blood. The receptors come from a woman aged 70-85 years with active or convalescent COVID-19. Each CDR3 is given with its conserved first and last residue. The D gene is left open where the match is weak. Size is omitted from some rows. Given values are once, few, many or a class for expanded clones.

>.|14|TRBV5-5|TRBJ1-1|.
CASSFTREGTEAFF
TGTGCCAGCAGCTTCACCCGGGAGGGCACTGAAGCTTTCTTT
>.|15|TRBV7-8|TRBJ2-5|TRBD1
CASLLAGTAQGSQYF
TGTGCCAGCCTCCTAGCCGGGACAGCCCAGGGTTCCCAGTACTTC
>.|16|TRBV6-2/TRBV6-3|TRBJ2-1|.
CASSYGQGWTYNEQFF
TGTGCCAGCAGTTACGGCCAGGGGTGGACCTACAATGAGCAGTTCTTC
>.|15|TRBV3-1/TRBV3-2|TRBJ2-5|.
CASSRGSQGMETQYF
TGTGCCAGCAGCCGCGGTAGCCAGGGGATGGAGACCCAGTACTTC
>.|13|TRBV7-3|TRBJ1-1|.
CASSLGLYEEAFF
TGTGCCAGCAGCTTAGGGCTCTATGAGGAAGCTTTCTTT
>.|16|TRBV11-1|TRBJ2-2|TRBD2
CASSPRRGSNTGELFF
TGTGCCAGCAGCCCTCGGCGGGGGTCAAACACCGGGGAGCTGTTTTTT
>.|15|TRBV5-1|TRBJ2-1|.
CASSLDGGPYNEQFF
TGCGCCAGCAGCTTGGACGGGGGTCCCTACAATGAGCAGTTCTTC
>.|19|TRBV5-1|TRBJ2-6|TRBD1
CASTSTGTGRQSGANVLTF
TGCGCCAGCACCTCAACCGGGACAGGGAGACAATCTGGGGCCAACGTCCTGACTTTC
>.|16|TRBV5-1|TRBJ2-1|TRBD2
CASTGSSGGGVNEQFF
TGCGCCAGCACCGGTTCCTCGGGCGGGGGGGTTAATGAGCAGTTCTTC
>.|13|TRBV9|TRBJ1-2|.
CASSAGVDYGYTF
TGTGCCAGCAGCGCTGGAGTGGACTATGGCTACACCTTC
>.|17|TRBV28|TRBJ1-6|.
CASSLSGGLHYNSPLHF
TGTGCCAGCAGTTTATCGGGGGGACTCCACTATAATTCACCCCTCCACTTT
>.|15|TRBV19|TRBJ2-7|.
CASSIEIDSHYEQYF
TGTGCCAGTAGTATTGAAATAGACTCGCACTACGAGCAGTACTTC
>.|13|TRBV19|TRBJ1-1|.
CASSQVQGPEAFF
TGTGCCAGTAGCCAGGTTCAGGGGCCTGAAGCTTTCTTT
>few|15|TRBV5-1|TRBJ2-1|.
CASSRRVGTANEQFF
TGCGCCAGCAGCCGACGAGTTGGGACTGCCAATGAGCAGTTCTTC
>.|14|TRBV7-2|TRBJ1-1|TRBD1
CASSLQAGGTEAFF
TGTGCCAGCAGCTTACAGGCAGGGGGCACTGAAGCTTTCTTT
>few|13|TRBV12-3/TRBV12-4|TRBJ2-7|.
CASTRSGGYEQYF
TGTGCCAGCACTCGTTCCGGGGGCTACGAGCAGTACTTC
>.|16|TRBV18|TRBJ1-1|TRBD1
CASSRATGGRNTEAFF
TGTGCCAGCTCCCGGGCGACAGGGGGCCGGAACACTGAAGCTTTCTTT
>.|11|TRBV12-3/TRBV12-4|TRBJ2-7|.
CASSLAGEQYF
TGTGCCAGCAGTTTGGCGGGGGAGCAGTACTTC
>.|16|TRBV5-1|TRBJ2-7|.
CASSLVGRGSSYEQYF
TGCGCCAGCAGCTTGGTGGGCCGGGGGTCCTCCTACGAGCAGTACTTC
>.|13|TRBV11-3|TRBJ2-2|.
CASSYDGTGELFF
TGTGCCAGCAGCTACGACGGGACCGGGGAGCTGTTTTTT
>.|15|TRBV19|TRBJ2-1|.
CASSIVRGSGFEQFF
TGTGCCAGTAGTATCGTTCGAGGTTCTGGCTTTGAGCAGTTCTTC
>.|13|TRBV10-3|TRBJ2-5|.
CAISADYLETQYF
TGTGCCATCAGCGCGGACTATTTAGAGACCCAGTACTTC
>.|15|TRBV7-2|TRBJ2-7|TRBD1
CASSLGTGRTYEQYF
TGTGCCAGCAGCTTAGGGACAGGGCGAACCTACGAGCAGTACTTC
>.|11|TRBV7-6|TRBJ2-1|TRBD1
CASSSGTGQFF
TGTGCCAGCAGTTCCGGGACAGGTCAGTTCTTC
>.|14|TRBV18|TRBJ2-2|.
CASSSGSNTGELFF
TGTGCCAGCTCATCGGGATCGAACACCGGGGAGCTGTTTTTT
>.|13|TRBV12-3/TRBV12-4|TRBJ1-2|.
CASSRQTNYGYTF
TGTGCCAGCAGTCGACAGACTAACTATGGCTACACCTTC
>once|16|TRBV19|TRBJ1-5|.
CASSAQDAGSNQPQHF
TGTGCCAGTAGCGCCCAAGATGCAGGGAGCAATCAGCCCCAGCATTTT
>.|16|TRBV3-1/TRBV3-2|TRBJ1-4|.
CASSRAGGTFNEKLFF
TGTGCCAGCAGCCGGGCGGGGGGGACCTTTAATGAAAAACTGTTTTTT
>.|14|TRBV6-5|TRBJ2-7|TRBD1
CASRWTGVPYEQYF
TGTGCCAGCAGATGGACAGGGGTTCCCTACGAGCAGTACTTC
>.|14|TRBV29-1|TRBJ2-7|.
CSVGYRQDTYEQYF
TGCAGCGTTGGTTACAGACAGGATACCTACGAGCAGTACTTC
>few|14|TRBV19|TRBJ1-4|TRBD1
CASSPTGVSEKLFF
TGTGCCAGTTCCCCGACAGGGGTGTCTGAAAAACTGTTTTTT
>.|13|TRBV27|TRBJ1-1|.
CASRYRESFEAFF
TGTGCCAGCAGGTACAGGGAAAGCTTTGAAGCTTTCTTT
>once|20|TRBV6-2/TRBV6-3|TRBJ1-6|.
CASSYSKASVAYSYNSPLHF
TGTGCCAGCAGTTACTCGAAAGCCAGCGTCGCCTACTCCTATAATTCACCCCTCCACTTT
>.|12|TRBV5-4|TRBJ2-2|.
CASSSNTGELFF
TGTGCCAGCAGCTCAAACACCGGGGAGCTGTTTTTT
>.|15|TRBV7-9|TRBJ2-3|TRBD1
CASISGTGFPDTQYF
TGTGCCAGCATTTCCGGGACAGGGTTTCCAGATACGCAGTATTTT
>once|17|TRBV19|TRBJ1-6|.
CASSSGVPSSYNSPLHF
TGTGCCAGTAGCTCAGGGGTACCGAGCTCCTATAATTCACCCCTCCACTTT
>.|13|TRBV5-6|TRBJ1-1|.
CASSLARNTEAFF
TGTGCCAGCAGCCTAGCCCGTAACACTGAAGCTTTCTTT
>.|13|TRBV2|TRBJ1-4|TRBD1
CASVQGINEKLFF
TGTGCCAGCGTACAGGGGATTAATGAAAAACTGTTTTTT
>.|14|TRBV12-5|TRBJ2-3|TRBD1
CASGSGQGMDTQYF
TGTGCTAGTGGTTCAGGACAGGGAATGGATACGCAGTATTTT
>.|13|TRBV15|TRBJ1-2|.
CATSRGVTYGYTF
TGTGCCACCAGCAGAGGGGTGACTTATGGCTACACCTTC
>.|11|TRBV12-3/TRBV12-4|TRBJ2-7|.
CASSSTNQQYF
TGTGCCAGCAGTTCGACTAATCAGCAGTACTTC
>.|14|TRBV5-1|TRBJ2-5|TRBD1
CASSLGQGKGTQYF
TGCGCCAGCAGCTTGGGACAGGGGAAAGGGACCCAGTACTTC